This T cell receptor (beta chain) was sequenced in a study of human T cells and chemical hapten exposure. Overall study: Donors were sensitized with 2% DPC on the upper inner arm. Weekly scalp doses of diphenylcyclopropenone were given to patients during the roughly 23-week study.

The CDR3 is 20 residues long. V gave up 3 bases and J gave up 0 bases; unmatched junction bases: 8. Germline lookup yields CDR1 LGHNT and CDR2 FRNRAP. In its sample, this clonotype was seen many times. As yet, its antigen is unknown. Individual cDNA molecules each carried unique molecular identifiers attached by the library. A single record per CDR3 protein comes from TCRdb applying MiXCR to the RACE reads. The sample holds some 52,000 distinct CDR3 sequences, about 11% seen once. Time point denoted: patch test 1, 2 weeks after DPC sensitization. Treatment meaning: therapeutic diphenylcyclopropenone sensitization with weekly scalp DPC. Total RNA was isolated from whole blood that had not been fractionated. Points from the study as a whole: DPC sensitization left the count of TCRs above 1 in 1000 unchanged.

The sample in question was whole blood, obtained in connection with sensitization to the hapten diphenylcyclopropenone (DPC). J is TRBJ2-6 and V is TRBV12-5; 13 positions agree with TRBD2. This receptor was identified in a woman in her forties with alopecia areata. Some clones in this sample may be carry-over from other donors' samples. The CDR3 DNA reads TGTGCTAGTGGTTTTCCGGGACTAGCGGGGCCACGCTCTGGGGCCAACGTCCTGACTTTC. Protein sequence: CASGFPGLAGPRSGANVLTF.